The sequence of this T cell receptor beta chain was determined in a study of sequential checkpoint blockade in melanoma. At the level of the study: Randomization was 1:1 between first-line nivolumab→ipilimumab and ipilimumab→nivolumab. Each arm's sequence ended with maintenance nivolumab.

Treatment in this sample: randomized to nivolumab then ipilimumab (arm A) or the reverse (arm B). The germline gives CDR1 MNHEY, CDR2 SMNVEV (reference sequence). The V gene end was trimmed by 6 bases and the J gene end by 1 base; junction bases not matched to a gene: 6. CDR3 length: 16 residues. The protocol was immunoSEQ multiplex PCR, while the TCRdb copy is restricted to in-frame clones and leaves out a portion. The sample contains about 21,000 clones, 80% to 90% of which appear only once. The TCR sequence derives from a human donor with melanoma. The V and J genes are TRBV27 and TRBJ1-1; 12 bases align to TRBD1. Sequenced material: CD8+ T cells sorted from blood (inferred from file names), taken from a patient given nivolumab and ipilimumab in sequence. The chain's CDR3 is CASRGQGARPNTEAFF. The CDR3 bases are TGTGCCAGCAGGGGACAGGGGGCGAGGCCGAACACTGAAGCTTTCTTT.